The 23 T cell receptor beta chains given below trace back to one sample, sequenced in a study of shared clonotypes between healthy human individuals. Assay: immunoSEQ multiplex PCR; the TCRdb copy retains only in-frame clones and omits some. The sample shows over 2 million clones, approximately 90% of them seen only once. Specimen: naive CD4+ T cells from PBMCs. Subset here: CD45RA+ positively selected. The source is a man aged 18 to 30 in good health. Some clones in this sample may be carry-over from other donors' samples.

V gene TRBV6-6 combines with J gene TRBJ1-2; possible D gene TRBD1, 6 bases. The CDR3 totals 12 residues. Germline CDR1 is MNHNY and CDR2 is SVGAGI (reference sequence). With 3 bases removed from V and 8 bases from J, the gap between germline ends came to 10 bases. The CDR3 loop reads CASSYGGQGYTF. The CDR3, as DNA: TGTGCCAGCAGTTATGGGGGGCAAGGCTACACCTTC.

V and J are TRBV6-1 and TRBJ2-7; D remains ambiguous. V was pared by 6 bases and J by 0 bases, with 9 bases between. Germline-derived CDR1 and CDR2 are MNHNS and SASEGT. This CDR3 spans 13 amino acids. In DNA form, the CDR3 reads TGTGCCAGCAGACAAGCGAGCTCCTACGAGCAGTACTTC. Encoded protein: CASRQASSYEQYF.

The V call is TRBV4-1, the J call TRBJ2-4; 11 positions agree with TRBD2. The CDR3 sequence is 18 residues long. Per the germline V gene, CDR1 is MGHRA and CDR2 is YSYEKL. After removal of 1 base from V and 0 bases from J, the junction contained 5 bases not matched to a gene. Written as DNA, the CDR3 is TGCGCCAGCAGCCAAGGGGCAACTAGCGGGAGAGCCAAAAACATTCAGTACTTC. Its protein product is CASSQGATSGRAKNIQYF.

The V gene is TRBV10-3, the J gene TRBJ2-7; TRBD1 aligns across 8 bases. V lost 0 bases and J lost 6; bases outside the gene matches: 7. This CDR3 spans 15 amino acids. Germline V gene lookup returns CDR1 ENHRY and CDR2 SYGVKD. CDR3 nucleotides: TGTGCCATCAGTGAGTCCGGGACAGGAGTCTTCGAGCAGTACTTC. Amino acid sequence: CAISESGTGVFEQYF.

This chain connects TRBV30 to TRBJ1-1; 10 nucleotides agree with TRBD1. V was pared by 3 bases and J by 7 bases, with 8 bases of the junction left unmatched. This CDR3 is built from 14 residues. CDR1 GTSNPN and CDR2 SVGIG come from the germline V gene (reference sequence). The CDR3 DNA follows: TGTGCCTGGAGGGGGACAGGGGAGGTAGGTGAAGCTTTCTTT. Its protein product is CAWRGTGEVGEAFF.

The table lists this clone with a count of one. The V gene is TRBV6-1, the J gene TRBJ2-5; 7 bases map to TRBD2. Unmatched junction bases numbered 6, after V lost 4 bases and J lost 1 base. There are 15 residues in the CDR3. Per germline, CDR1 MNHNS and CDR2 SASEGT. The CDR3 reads CASSAAGVSQETQYF. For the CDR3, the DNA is TGTGCCAGCAGTGCCGCGGGGGTGTCCCAAGAGACCCAGTACTTC.

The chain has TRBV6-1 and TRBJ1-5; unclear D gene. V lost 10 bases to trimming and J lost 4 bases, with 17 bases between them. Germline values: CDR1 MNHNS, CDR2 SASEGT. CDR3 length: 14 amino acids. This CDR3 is CATLQGWANQPQHF. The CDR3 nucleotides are TGTGCCACCCTCCAAGGGTGGGCGAATCAGCCCCAGCATTTT.

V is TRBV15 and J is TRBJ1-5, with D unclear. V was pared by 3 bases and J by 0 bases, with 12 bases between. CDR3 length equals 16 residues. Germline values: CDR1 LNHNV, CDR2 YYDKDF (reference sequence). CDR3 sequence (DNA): TGTGCCACCAGCAGTCGGGCTGCGAATAGCAATCAGCCCCAGCATTTT. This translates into CATSSRAANSNQPQHF.

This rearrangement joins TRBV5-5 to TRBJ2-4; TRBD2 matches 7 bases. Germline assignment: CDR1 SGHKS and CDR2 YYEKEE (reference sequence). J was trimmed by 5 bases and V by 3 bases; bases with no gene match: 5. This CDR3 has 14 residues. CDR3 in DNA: TGTGCCAGCAGCTGGAGCGCGGGGGAAAACATTCAGTACTTC. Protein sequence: CASSWSAGENIQYF. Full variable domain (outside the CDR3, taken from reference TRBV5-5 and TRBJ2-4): DAGVTQSPTHLIKTRGQQVTLRCSPISGHKSVSWYQQVLGQGPQFIFQYYEKEERGRGNFPDRFSARQFPNYSSELNVNALLLGDSALYLCASSWSAGENIQYFGAGTRLSVL.

The CDR3 sequence is CASSPLGGGESATNEKLFF. The CDR3 nucleotides read TGTGCCAGCTCACCGCTAGGAGGGGGTGAATCTGCAACTAATGAAAAACTGTTTTTT. The V and J genes are TRBV18 and TRBJ1-4; D perhaps matches TRBD1 (6 bases). V was shortened by 3 bases and J by 0 bases, with 20 bases between the two germline ends. CDR1 and CDR2 (germline): KGHSH, LQKENI. The length of the CDR3 is 19 residues.

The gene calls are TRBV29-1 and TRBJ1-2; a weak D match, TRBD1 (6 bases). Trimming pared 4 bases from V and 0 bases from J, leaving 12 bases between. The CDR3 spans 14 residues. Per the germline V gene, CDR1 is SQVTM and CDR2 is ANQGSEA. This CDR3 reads CSVAHRAPNYGYTF. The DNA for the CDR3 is TGCAGCGTTGCCCACAGGGCTCCTAACTATGGCTACACCTTC. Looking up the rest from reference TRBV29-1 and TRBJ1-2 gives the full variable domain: SAVISQKPSRDICQRGTSLTIQCQVDSQVTMMFWYRQQPGQSLTLIATANQGSEATYESGFVIDKFPISRPNLTFSTLTVSNMSPEDSSIYLCSVAHRAPNYGYTFGSGTRLTVV.

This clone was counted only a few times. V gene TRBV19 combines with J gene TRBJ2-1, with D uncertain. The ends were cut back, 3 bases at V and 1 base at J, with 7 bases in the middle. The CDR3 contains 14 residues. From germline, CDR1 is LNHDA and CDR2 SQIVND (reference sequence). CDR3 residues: CASSIQVSYNEQFF. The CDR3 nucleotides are TGTGCCAGTAGTATTCAAGTTTCCTACAATGAGCAGTTCTTC.

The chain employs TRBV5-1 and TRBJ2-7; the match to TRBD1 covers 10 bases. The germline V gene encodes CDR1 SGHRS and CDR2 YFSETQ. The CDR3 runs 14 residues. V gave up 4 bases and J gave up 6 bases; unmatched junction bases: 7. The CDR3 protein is CASSLSTGGLEQYF. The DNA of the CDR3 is TGCGCCAGCAGCCTTTCGACAGGGGGCCTCGAGCAGTACTTC.

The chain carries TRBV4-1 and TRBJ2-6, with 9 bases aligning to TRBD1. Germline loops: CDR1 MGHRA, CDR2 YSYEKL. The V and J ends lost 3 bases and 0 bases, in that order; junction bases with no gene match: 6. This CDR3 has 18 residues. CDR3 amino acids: CASSHSGQGSSGANVLTF. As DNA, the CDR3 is TGCGCCAGCAGCCACAGCGGACAGGGGAGCTCTGGGGCCAACGTCCTGACTTTC.

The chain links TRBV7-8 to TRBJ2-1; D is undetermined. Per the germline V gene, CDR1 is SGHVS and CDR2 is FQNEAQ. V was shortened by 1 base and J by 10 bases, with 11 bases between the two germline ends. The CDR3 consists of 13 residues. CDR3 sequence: CASSLGPTIEQFF. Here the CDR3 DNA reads TGTGCCAGCAGCTTAGGGCCAACAATCGAGCAGTTCTTC.

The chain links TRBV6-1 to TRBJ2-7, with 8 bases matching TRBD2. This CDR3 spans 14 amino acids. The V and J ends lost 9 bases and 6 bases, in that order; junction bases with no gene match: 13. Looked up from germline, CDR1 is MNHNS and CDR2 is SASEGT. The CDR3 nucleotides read TGTGCCAGTACAGTCGGGGGGGCGGGATTCGAGCAGTACTTC. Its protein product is CASTVGGAGFEQYF.

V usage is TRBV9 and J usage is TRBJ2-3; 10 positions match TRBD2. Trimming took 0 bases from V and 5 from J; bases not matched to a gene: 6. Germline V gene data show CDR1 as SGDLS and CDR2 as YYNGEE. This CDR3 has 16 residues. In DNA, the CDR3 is TGTGCCAGCAGCGTAGACAGCGGGAGGGCCGAAGATACGCAGTATTTT. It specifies CASSVDSGRAEDTQYF.

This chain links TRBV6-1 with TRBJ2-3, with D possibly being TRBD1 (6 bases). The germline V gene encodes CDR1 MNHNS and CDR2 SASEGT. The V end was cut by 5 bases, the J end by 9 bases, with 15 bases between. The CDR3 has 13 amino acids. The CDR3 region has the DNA TGTGCCAGCAGTCGAGACTTGGGGGCGACGCAGTATTTT. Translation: CASSRDLGATQYF.

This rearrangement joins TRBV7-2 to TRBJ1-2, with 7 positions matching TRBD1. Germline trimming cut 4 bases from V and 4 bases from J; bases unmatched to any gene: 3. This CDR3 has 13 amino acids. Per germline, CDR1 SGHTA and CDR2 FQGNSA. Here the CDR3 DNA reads TGTGCCAGCAGCTCGGGACAGCCCTATGGCTACACCTTC. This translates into CASSSGQPYGYTF. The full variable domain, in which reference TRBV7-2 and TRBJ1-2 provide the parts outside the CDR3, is GAGVSQSPSNKVTEKGKDVELRCDPISGHTALYWYRQSLGQGLEFLIYFQGNSAPDKSGLPSDRFSAERTGGSVSTLTIQRTQQEDSAVYLCASSSGQPYGYTFGSGTRLTVV.

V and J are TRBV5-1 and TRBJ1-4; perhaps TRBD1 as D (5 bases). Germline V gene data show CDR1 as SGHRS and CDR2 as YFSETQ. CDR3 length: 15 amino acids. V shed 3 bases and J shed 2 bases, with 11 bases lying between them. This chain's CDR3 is CASSSGGWTNEKLFF. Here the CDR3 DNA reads TGCGCCAGCAGCTCGGGGGGGTGGACTAATGAAAAACTGTTTTTT.

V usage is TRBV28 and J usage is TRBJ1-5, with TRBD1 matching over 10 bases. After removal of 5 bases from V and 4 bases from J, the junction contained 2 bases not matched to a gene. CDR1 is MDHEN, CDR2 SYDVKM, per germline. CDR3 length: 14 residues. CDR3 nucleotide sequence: TGTGCCAGCAGTGGACAGGGGGGGAATCAGCCCCAGCATTTT. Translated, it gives CASSGQGGNQPQHF.

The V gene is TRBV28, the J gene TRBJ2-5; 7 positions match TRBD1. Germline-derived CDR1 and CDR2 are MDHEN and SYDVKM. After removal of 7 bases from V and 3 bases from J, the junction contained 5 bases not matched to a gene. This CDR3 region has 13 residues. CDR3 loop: CASTRTGEETQYF. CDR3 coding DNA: TGTGCCAGCACAAGAACAGGGGAAGAGACCCAGTACTTC.

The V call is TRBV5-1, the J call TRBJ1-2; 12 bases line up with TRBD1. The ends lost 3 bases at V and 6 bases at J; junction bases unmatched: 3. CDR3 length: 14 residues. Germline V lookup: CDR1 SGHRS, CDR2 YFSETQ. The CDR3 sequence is CASSSGTGGDGYTF. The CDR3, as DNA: TGCGCCAGCAGCTCCGGGACAGGGGGCGATGGCTACACCTTC.